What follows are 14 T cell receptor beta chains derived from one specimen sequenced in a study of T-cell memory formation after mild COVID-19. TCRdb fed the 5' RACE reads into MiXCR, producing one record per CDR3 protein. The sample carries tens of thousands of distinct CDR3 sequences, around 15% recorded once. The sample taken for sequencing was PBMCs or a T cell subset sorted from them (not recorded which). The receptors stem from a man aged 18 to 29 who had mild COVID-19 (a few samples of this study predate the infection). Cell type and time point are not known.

This chain's CDR3 is CASPSHRGSTGELFF. CDR3 nucleotide sequence: TGTGCCAGCCCATCCCACAGGGGGTCCACCGGGGAGCTGTTTTTT. This chain joins TRBV18 and TRBJ2-2, with 8 bases that match TRBD1. The germline V gene encodes CDR1 KGHSH and CDR2 LQKENI. The CDR3 runs 15 residues. The V and J ends lost 8 bases and 4 bases, in that order; junction bases with no gene match: 9.

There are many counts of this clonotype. The CDR3 sequence: CASTISPGQGDGYAYNEQFF. The CDR3 nucleotides are TGTGCCAGCACCATCTCTCCGGGACAGGGAGATGGTTACGCATACAATGAGCAGTTCTTC. The V gene is TRBV12-3 or TRBV12-4, the J gene TRBJ2-1; 9 positions match TRBD1. This CDR3 region has 20 residues. The junction had 23 bases not matched to a gene; V was cut back by 7 bases and J by 4 bases.

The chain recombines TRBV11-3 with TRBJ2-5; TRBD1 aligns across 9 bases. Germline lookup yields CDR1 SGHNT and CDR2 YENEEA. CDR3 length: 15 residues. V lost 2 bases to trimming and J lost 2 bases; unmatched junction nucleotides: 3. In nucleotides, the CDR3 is TGTGCCAGCAGCTTATCGACAGGGGGGCAAGAGACCCAGTACTTC. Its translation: CASSLSTGGQETQYF.

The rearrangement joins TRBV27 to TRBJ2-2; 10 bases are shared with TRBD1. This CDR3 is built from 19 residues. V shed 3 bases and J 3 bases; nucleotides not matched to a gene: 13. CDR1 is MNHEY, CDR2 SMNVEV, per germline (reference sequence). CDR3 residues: CASSFISFWGTGDTGELFF. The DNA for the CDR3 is TGTGCCAGCAGTTTTATAAGTTTCTGGGGGACAGGGGACACCGGGGAGCTGTTTTTT.

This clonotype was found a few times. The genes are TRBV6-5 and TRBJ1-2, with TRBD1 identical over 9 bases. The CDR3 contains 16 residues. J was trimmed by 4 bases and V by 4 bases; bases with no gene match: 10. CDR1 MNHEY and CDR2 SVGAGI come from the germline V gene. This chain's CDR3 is CASSFRTGGASYGYTF. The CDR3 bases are TGTGCCAGCAGTTTCCGTACAGGGGGCGCCTCCTATGGCTACACCTTC.

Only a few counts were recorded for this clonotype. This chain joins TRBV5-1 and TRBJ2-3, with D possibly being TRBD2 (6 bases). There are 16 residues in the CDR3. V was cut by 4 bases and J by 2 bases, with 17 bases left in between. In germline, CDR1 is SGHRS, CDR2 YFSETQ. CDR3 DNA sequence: TGCGCCAGCAGCGCCCCCGCCGGGGGAGACACAGATACGCAGTATTTT. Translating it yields CASSAPAGGDTDTQYF.

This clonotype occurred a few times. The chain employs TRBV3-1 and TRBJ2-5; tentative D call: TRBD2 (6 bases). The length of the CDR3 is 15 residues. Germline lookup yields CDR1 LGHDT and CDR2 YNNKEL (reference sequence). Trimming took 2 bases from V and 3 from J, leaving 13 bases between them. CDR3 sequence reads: CASSQFRDSKETQYF. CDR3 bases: TGTGCCAGCAGCCAATTCCGGGACTCAAAAGAGACCCAGTACTTC.

The CDR3 is CASSLGTGTKETQYF. CDR3 nucleotide sequence: TGTGCCAGCAGCTTGGGGACCGGGACTAAAGAGACCCAGTACTTC. The chain combines TRBV5-6 with TRBJ2-5; TRBD2 matches 7 bases. The CDR3 has 15 residues. With 0 bases clipped from V and 3 bases from J, the junction kept 5 bases outside the gene matches. Germline CDR1 is SGHDT and CDR2 is YYEEEE.

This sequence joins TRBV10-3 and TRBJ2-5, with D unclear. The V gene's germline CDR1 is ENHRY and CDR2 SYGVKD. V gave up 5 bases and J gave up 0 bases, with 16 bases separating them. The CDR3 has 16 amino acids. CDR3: CAISRADSLYQETQYF. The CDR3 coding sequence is TGTGCCATCAGTCGGGCTGACTCCCTGTACCAAGAGACCCAGTACTTC.

The CDR3 protein is CASSQEPGYEQYV. CDR3 in DNA: TGCGCCAGCAGCCAAGAGCCGGGCTACGAGCAGTACGTC. The V gene is TRBV4-1, the J gene TRBJ2-7; D is unresolved. This CDR3 is built from 13 residues. Trimming left V 0 bases short and J 3 bases short, with 6 bases between. CDR1 and CDR2 (germline): MGHRA, YSYEKL.

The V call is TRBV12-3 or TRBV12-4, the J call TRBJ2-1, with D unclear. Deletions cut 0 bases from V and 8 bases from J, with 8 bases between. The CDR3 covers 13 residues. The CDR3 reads CASSLAGWDEQFF. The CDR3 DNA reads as TGTGCCAGCAGTTTAGCGGGGTGGGATGAGCAGTTCTTC.

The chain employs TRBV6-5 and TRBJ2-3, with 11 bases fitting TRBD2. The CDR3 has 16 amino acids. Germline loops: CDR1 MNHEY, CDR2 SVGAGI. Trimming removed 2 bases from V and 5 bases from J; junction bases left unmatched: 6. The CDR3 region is CASSYLAGGRGDTQYF. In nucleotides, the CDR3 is TGTGCCAGCAGTTACCTAGCGGGGGGAAGGGGAGATACGCAGTATTTT.

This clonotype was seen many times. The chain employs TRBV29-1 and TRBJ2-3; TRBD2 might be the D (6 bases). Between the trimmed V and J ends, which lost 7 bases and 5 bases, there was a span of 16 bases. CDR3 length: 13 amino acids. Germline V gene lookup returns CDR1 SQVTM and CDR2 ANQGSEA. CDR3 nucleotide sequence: TGCAGCGACTACGAGGAGGAGGGAGATACGCAGTATTTT. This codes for CSDYEEEGDTQYF.

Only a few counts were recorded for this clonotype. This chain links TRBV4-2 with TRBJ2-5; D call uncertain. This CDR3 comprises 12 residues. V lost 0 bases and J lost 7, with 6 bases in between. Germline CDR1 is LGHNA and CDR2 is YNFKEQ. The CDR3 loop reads CASSQDHTTQYF. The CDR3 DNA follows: TGTGCCAGCAGCCAAGATCATACGACCCAGTACTTC.